Below are 29 T cell receptor beta chains sequenced from a single sample in a study of beta chain features in type 1 diabetes. Expressed TCRB transcripts were sequenced because the isolated RNA had all been reverse transcribed beforehand. The protocol was immunoSEQ multiplex PCR, while the TCRdb copy is restricted to in-frame clones and leaves out a portion. Of 200,000 to 300,000 clones listed, 12% to 15% are singletons. Sequences were obtained from naive CD4+ T cells from blood. The receptors derive from a woman between 35 and 50 years old in good health.

This clone was counted only a few times. The genes are TRBV11-2 and TRBJ1-1; 9 nucleotides match TRBD1. Germline CDR1 SGHAT, CDR2 FQNNGV. This CDR3 is built from 13 residues. V shed 5 bases and J 9 bases; nucleotides not matched to a gene: 7. The CDR3 DNA is TGTGCCAGCAGCCTGTTGACAGGGGGGCAAGCTTTCTTT. Translated, it gives CASSLLTGGQAFF.

The V and J genes are TRBV5-1 and TRBJ1-2; D not resolved. V was pared by 0 bases and J by 4 bases, with 13 bases between. This CDR3 comprises 15 residues. CDR1 and CDR2 (germline): SGHRS, YFSETQ. The CDR3 spells CASSLAGKGFYGYTF. The CDR3 bases are TGCGCCAGCAGCTTGGCGGGGAAAGGGTTCTATGGCTACACCTTC. The full variable domain, rest sourced from reference TRBV5-1 and TRBJ1-2, is KAGVTQTPRYLIKTRGQQVTLSCSPISGHRSVSWYQQTPGQGLQFLFEYFSETQRNKGNFPGRFSGRQFSNSRSEMNVSTLELGDSALYLCASSLAGKGFYGYTFGSGTRLTVV.

The rearrangement joins TRBV6-5 to TRBJ2-4; D is undetermined. The CDR3 is made up of 11 amino acids. V was clipped by 6 bases and J by 8 bases, with 8 bases between them. CDR1 and CDR2 (germline): MNHEY, SVGAGI. The CDR3 loop is CASSAADIQYF. The CDR3 region has the DNA TGTGCCAGCAGCGCGGCGGACATTCAGTACTTC.

This clone was seen only a few times. DNA for the CDR3: TGTGCCAGCAGCTTCTCTAGCGGGGGGCGATACGAGCAGTACTTC. Residues: CASSFSSGGRYEQYF. This sequence joins TRBV28 and TRBJ2-7; 11 bases agree with TRBD2. Germline V gene sequence: CDR1 MDHEN, CDR2 SYDVKM. Trimming took 6 bases from V and 4 from J; bases not matched to a gene: 8. The CDR3 totals 15 residues. The entire variable domain, with the rest obtained from reference TRBV28 and TRBJ2-7, is as follows: DVKVTQSSRYLVKRTGEKVFLECVQDMDHENMFWYRQDPGLGLRLIYFSYDVKMKEKGDIPEGYSVSREKKERFSLILESASTNQTSMYLCASSFSSGGRYEQYFGPGTRLTVT.

This clone turned up a few times. V is TRBV27 and J is TRBJ2-6; 10 nucleotides agree with TRBD1. Germline values: CDR1 MNHEY, CDR2 SMNVEV (reference sequence). Trimming took 6 bases from V and 1 from J; bases not matched to a gene: 6. The CDR3 spans 17 residues. The CDR3 loop reads CASRGQGVWSGANVLTF. The CDR3 bases are TGTGCCAGCAGAGGACAGGGGGTATGGTCTGGGGCCAACGTCCTGACTTTC.

V usage is TRBV7-8 and J usage is TRBJ1-5, with D possibly matching TRBD1 (5 bases). This CDR3 has 16 amino acids. The germline V gene encodes CDR1 SGHVS and CDR2 FQNEAQ. Trimming cost V 4 bases and J 1 base, with 14 bases left between them. The CDR3 spells CASSSGRGLSNQPQHF. CDR3 DNA: TGTGCCAGCAGCTCCGGTAGGGGATTAAGCAATCAGCCCCAGCATTTT.

This clone was counted a few times. This chain links TRBV7-9 with TRBJ2-1, with 14 bases lining up with TRBD2. CDR1 and CDR2 (germline): SEHNR, FQNEAQ (reference sequence). The CDR3 length is 15 residues. The junction had 7 bases not matched to a gene; V was cut back by 5 bases and J by 10 bases. CDR3 amino acids: CASSPPGLAGVEQFF. CDR3 nucleotides: TGTGCCAGCAGCCCTCCGGGACTAGCGGGGGTAGAGCAGTTCTTC.

This sequence joins TRBV18 and TRBJ1-1; 7 bases agree with TRBD1. The CDR3 length is 15 residues. Germline CDR1 reads KGHSH; CDR2 reads LQKENI. V trimming: 2 bases; J trimming: 1 base; junction bases outside the gene matches: 4. This CDR3 reads CASSPRGTANTEAFF. In DNA, the CDR3 is TGTGCCAGCTCACCAAGAGGGACAGCGAACACTGAAGCTTTCTTT.

This clone was recorded a few times. The V and J genes are TRBV5-4 and TRBJ2-1, with D maybe TRBD2 (6 bases). CDR1 and CDR2 from the germline V gene are SGHNT and YYREEE (reference sequence). Trimming left V 6 bases short and J 4 bases short, with 14 bases between. The CDR3 covers 14 residues. The CDR3 protein is CASTLAGKYNEQFF. The CDR3 nucleotides are TGTGCCAGCACACTCGCGGGAAAGTACAATGAGCAGTTCTTC.

V gene TRBV5-1 combines with J gene TRBJ1-2, with TRBD1 matching over 7 bases. This CDR3 is 12 amino acids long. V lost 3 bases and J lost 8; bases outside the gene matches: 4. Germline-derived CDR1 and CDR2 are SGHRS and YFSETQ. The CDR3 here is CASSSGQRGYTF. In nucleotides, the CDR3 is TGCGCCAGCAGCTCGGGACAGCGAGGCTACACCTTC.

The V and J genes are TRBV2 and TRBJ2-1, with D perhaps TRBD2 (5 bases). Trimming removed 3 bases at V and 8 bases at J, with 14 bases between. The CDR3 has 14 residues. Germline V gene data show CDR1 as SNHLY and CDR2 as FYNNEI. The CDR3 reads CASSEVGIGDEQFF. CDR3 sequence (DNA): TGTGCCAGCAGTGAGGTCGGGATTGGCGATGAGCAGTTCTTC.

This sequence joins TRBV2 and TRBJ1-3; 7 bases are shared with TRBD1. Germline V gene data show CDR1 as SNHLY and CDR2 as FYNNEI. The ends lost 6 bases at V and 0 bases at J; junction bases unmatched: 5. The CDR3 length is 15 residues. CDR3 in DNA: TGTGCCAGCAGGGCGACAGGGCTCTCTGGAAACACCATATATTTT. Protein sequence: CASRATGLSGNTIYF.

V is TRBV15 and J is TRBJ1-2; TRBD1 agrees at 7 bases. The V gene's germline CDR1 is LNHNV and CDR2 YYDKDF (reference sequence). The junction had 4 bases not matched to a gene; V was cut back by 1 base and J by 2 bases. This CDR3 region has 15 residues. CDR3 loop: CATSRVRTGNYGYTF. The DNA of the CDR3 is TGTGCCACCAGCAGAGTTCGGACAGGAAACTATGGCTACACCTTC. Full variable domain (missing parts from reference TRBV15 and TRBJ1-2): DAMVIQNPRYQVTQFGKPVTLSCSQTLNHNVMYWYQQKSSQAPKLLFHYYDKDFNNEADTPDNFQSRRPNTSFCFLDIRSPGLGDTAMYLCATSRVRTGNYGYTFGSGTRLTVV.

This clone showed up just a few times. The V and J genes are TRBV7-9 and TRBJ2-3, with 7 bases that match TRBD1. V lost 2 bases to trimming and J lost 0 bases; unmatched junction nucleotides: 2. This CDR3 has 15 residues. From germline, CDR1 is SEHNR and CDR2 FQNEAQ (reference sequence). The CDR3 region is CASSLRDSSTDTQYF. For the CDR3, the DNA is TGTGCCAGCAGCTTACGGGACAGTAGCACAGATACGCAGTATTTT.

V usage is TRBV10-3 and J usage is TRBJ2-2, with D unresolved. This CDR3 contains 14 residues. Germline V gene data show CDR1 as ENHRY and CDR2 as SYGVKD. V lost 9 bases and J 3 bases, leaving 14 bases between the germline ends. The CDR3 nucleotides read TGTGCCATAGTCCCCGACTCGTACACCGGGGAGCTGTTTTTT. Its protein is CAIVPDSYTGELFF.

This clone was detected a few times. The J gene is TRBJ2-5, the V gene TRBV15, with 15 bases aligning to TRBD2. The CDR3 covers 20 residues. The V gene's germline CDR1 is LNHNV and CDR2 YYDKDF (reference sequence). V gave up 2 bases and J gave up 3 bases; unmatched junction bases: 13. For the CDR3, the DNA is TGTGCCACCAGCAGAAAACGTTGGACTAGCGGGGGGGCGGGCGAAGAGACCCAGTACTTC. Protein product: CATSRKRWTSGGAGEETQYF.

V usage is TRBV7-6 and J usage is TRBJ2-5; possibly TRBD1 for D (5 bases). Trimming shortened V by 3 bases and J by 4 bases, and 9 bases separated the two germline ends. The germline V gene encodes CDR1 SGHVS and CDR2 FNYEAQ. CDR3 size: 13 residues. This chain's CDR3 is CASSFWGAETQYF. The CDR3 bases are TGTGCCAGCAGCTTTTGGGGCGCAGAGACCCAGTACTTC.

In its sample, this clone was seen a few times. The rearrangement joins TRBV19 to TRBJ2-7; D is uncertain. The CDR3 totals 14 residues. V lost 2 bases, J lost 0 bases, and 8 bases lay in between. CDR1 is LNHDA, CDR2 SQIVND, per germline (reference sequence). CDR3 nucleotides: TGTGCCAGTAGTATAATGAGAGCCTCCTACGAGCAGTACTTC. Encoded protein: CASSIMRASYEQYF.

J is TRBJ1-1 and V is TRBV7-2, with 10 nucleotides matching TRBD1. Germline-derived CDR1 and CDR2 are SGHTA and FQGNSA. Losses at the gene ends were 4 bases for V and 11 bases for J; bases not matched to a gene: 13. The CDR3 is 15 amino acids. CDR3: CASSYRDRGSPGAFF. The CDR3 region has the DNA TGTGCCAGCAGCTACCGGGACAGGGGATCCCCGGGGGCTTTCTTT.

Ten or more counts support this clone. V is TRBV28 and J is TRBJ2-7, with TRBD1 matching over 10 bases. CDR3 length: 14 amino acids. With V trimmed by 7 bases and J by 2 bases, 5 bases remained unmatched. Germline V lookup: CDR1 MDHEN, CDR2 SYDVKM. The CDR3: CASTSGQGTYEQYF. CDR3 coding DNA: TGTGCCAGCACATCGGGACAGGGGACCTACGAGCAGTACTTC.

This clone occurred many times. In DNA form, the CDR3 reads TGTGCCAGTAGTATAGCCCTTAATGAGCAGTTCTTC. Translation gives CASSIALNEQFF. The rearrangement uses TRBV19 and TRBJ2-1, with D uncertain. This CDR3 is 12 amino acids long. Deletions cut 1 base from V and 7 bases from J, with 5 bases between. Germline CDR1 reads LNHDA; CDR2 reads SQIVND (reference sequence).

The chain joins TRBV9 to TRBJ2-7; D may be TRBD1 (5 bases). The CDR3 covers 15 residues. Germline assignment: CDR1 SGDLS and CDR2 YYNGEE. Trimming removed 5 bases from V and 0 bases from J, with 15 bases in between. CDR3 residues: CASRGGHPLSYEQYF. CDR3 DNA: TGTGCCAGCAGAGGTGGACATCCGCTCTCCTACGAGCAGTACTTC.

In its sample, this clone was seen a few times. This rearrangement joins TRBV29-1 to TRBJ1-1, with 7 bases matching TRBD1. CDR3 length: 16 amino acids. Germline CDR1 is SQVTM and CDR2 is ANQGSEA. V lost 1 base and J lost 0; bases outside the gene matches: 8. This CDR3 reads CSVEVNRGEVNTEAFF. As DNA, the CDR3 is TGCAGCGTTGAAGTCAACAGGGGCGAGGTGAACACTGAAGCTTTCTTT.

The table lists this clone with a few counts. The CDR3 nucleotides are TGTGCCAGCAGTGAAAAAAGAGAAAGCTCCTACGAGCAGTACTTC. Protein sequence: CASSEKRESSYEQYF. The V call is TRBV6-1, the J call TRBJ2-7; D unresolved. This CDR3 contains 15 residues. V shed 2 bases and J shed 0 bases, with 11 bases lying between them. Germline V CDR1 and CDR2: MNHNS, SASEGT.

The chain links TRBV2 to TRBJ2-7; the match to TRBD1 covers 7 bases. Trimming took 6 bases from V and 1 from J; bases not matched to a gene: 3. Germline V gives CDR1 SNHLY, CDR2 FYNNEI. This CDR3 is 13 amino acids long. The CDR3 reads CASRRQGSYEQYF. In DNA form, the CDR3 reads TGTGCCAGCAGGAGACAGGGTTCCTACGAGCAGTACTTC.

This clone appeared a few times. This chain connects TRBV2 to TRBJ2-7; D perhaps matches TRBD2 (5 bases). The length of the CDR3 is 14 residues. Germline CDR1 reads SNHLY; CDR2 reads FYNNEI. V was trimmed by 4 bases and J by 0 bases, leaving 10 bases between them. This chain's CDR3 is CASSGSGFSYEQYF. DNA for the CDR3: TGTGCCAGCAGTGGTTCGGGATTCTCCTACGAGCAGTACTTC.

A few counts support this clone. V is TRBV7-2 and J is TRBJ2-1, with TRBD2 matching over 8 bases. The CDR3 has 15 amino acids. The ends lost 3 bases at V and 2 bases at J; junction bases unmatched: 3. The germline gives CDR1 SGHTA, CDR2 FQGNSA. CDR3 region: CASSFSGDPYNEQFF. In nucleotides, the CDR3 is TGTGCCAGCAGCTTTAGCGGGGACCCCTACAATGAGCAGTTCTTC.

The rearrangement joins TRBV6-5 to TRBJ1-1; 7 bases align to TRBD1. CDR1 is MNHEY, CDR2 SVGAGI, per germline. J gave up 7 bases and V 4 bases, and 6 bases lay outside the gene matches. The CDR3 has 13 amino acids. CDR3 sequence (DNA): TGTGCCAGCAGTTTCCGACAGGGTCGTGAAGCTTTCTTT. This sequence encodes CASSFRQGREAFF.

The chain couples TRBV25-1 to TRBJ1-2; D is undetermined. CDR1 MGHDK and CDR2 SYGVNS come from the germline V gene. Trimming pared 6 bases from V and 8 bases from J, leaving 16 bases between. The CDR3 contains 13 residues. CDR3 region: CASSFRSFDGYTF. The DNA for the CDR3 is TGTGCCAGCAGCTTTAGGAGCTTTGACGGCTACACCTTC.